One sample yielded the 31 T cell receptor beta chains listed below, sequenced in a study of blood T cell repertoires in COVID-19. Clones were read by immunoSEQ multiplex PCR, and TCRdb kept only the in-frame ones, dropping some. The sample lists about 140,000 clones; over 70% were seen once. Sequencing was performed on peripheral blood. Source of these receptors: a man aged 55 to 70 with active or convalescent COVID-19.

There are a few counts of this clone. This rearrangement joins TRBV9 to TRBJ1-1, with D perhaps TRBD1 (6 bases). Germline V lookup: CDR1 SGDLS, CDR2 YYNGEE. The CDR3 length is 14 residues. Trimming shortened V by 4 bases and J by 4 bases, and 14 bases separated the two germline ends. The CDR3 DNA sequence: TGTGCCAGCAGCTTTTTGCAACAGGGCACTGAAGCTTTCTTT. It specifies CASSFLQQGTEAFF.

The chain is built from TRBV28 and TRBJ2-7, with TRBD1 matching over 7 bases. Germline CDR1 reads MDHEN; CDR2 reads SYDVKM. Losses at the gene ends were 6 bases for V and 3 bases for J; bases not matched to a gene: 11. The CDR3 is 15 amino acids. The CDR3 coding sequence is TGTGCCAGCAGCGGTGGGCCGGGACAGATCTACGAGCAGTACTTC. As protein: CASSGGPGQIYEQYF.

This rearrangement joins TRBV5-4 to TRBJ2-2; D is unclear. V was clipped by 0 bases and J by 4 bases, with 4 bases between them. CDR1 is SGHNT, CDR2 YYREEE, per germline (reference sequence). The CDR3 runs to 13 residues. The CDR3 sequence: CASSLGGTGELFF. The CDR3 DNA is TGTGCCAGCAGCTTGGGAGGCACCGGGGAGCTGTTTTTT.

V is TRBV2 and J is TRBJ1-5, with 7 bases identical to TRBD1. V lost 6 bases to trimming and J lost 2 bases; unmatched junction nucleotides: 7. The CDR3 totals 15 residues. Germline CDR1 reads SNHLY; CDR2 reads FYNNEI. The CDR3 protein is CASRAGGGGNQPQHF. The DNA of the CDR3 is TGTGCCAGCAGGGCCGGAGGGGGCGGCAATCAGCCCCAGCATTTT.

The CDR3 here is CASSPPPGQGSYEQYF. Written as DNA, the CDR3 is TGTGCCAGCAGTCCCCCTCCGGGACAGGGCTCCTACGAGCAGTACTTC. The J gene is TRBJ2-7, the V gene TRBV28; the match to TRBD1 covers 9 bases. This CDR3 region has 16 residues. The germline V gene has CDR1 MDHEN and CDR2 SYDVKM. V dropped 5 bases and J dropped 0; count of bases not matched to a gene: 8.

In this sample, this clone turned up once. The rearrangement links TRBV19 to TRBJ2-7; TRBD1 aligns across 8 bases. V was pared by 3 bases and J by 7 bases, with 8 bases of the junction left unmatched. Germline values: CDR1 LNHDA, CDR2 SQIVND (reference sequence). The CDR3 runs to 14 residues. CDR3 sequence: CASSIQGARREQYF. The CDR3 region has the DNA TGTGCCAGTAGTATCCAGGGGGCTCGACGGGAGCAGTACTTC. Full variable domain (missing parts from reference TRBV19 and TRBJ2-7): DGGITQSPKYLFRKEGQNVTLSCEQNLNHDAMYWYRQDPGQGLRLIYYSQIVNDFQKGDIAEGYSVSREKKESFPLTVTSAQKNPTAFYLCASSIQGARREQYFGPGTRLTVT.

J is TRBJ1-2 and V is TRBV19, with 7 nucleotides matching TRBD1. The V and J ends lost 9 bases and 3 bases, in that order; junction bases with no gene match: 10. The CDR3 has 14 residues. CDR1 LNHDA and CDR2 SQIVND come from the germline V gene (reference sequence). CDR3 bases: TGTGCCAGCGGGTCCAGGGGGTCCTACTATGGCTACACCTTC. Protein: CASGSRGSYYGYTF.

The genes are TRBV7-8 and TRBJ2-7; 8 bases agree with TRBD2. The CDR3 has 15 residues. The trim removed 4 bases at V and 7 bases at J, leaving 12 bases unmatched. Per germline, CDR1 SGHVS and CDR2 FQNEAQ. CDR3 DNA: TGTGCCAGCAGCTCGCGGGGGGTTGGCAATAGGGAGCAGTACTTC. Translating gives CASSSRGVGNREQYF.

The chain is built from TRBV5-6 and TRBJ2-5, with TRBD1 matching 8 bases. The CDR3 has 16 residues. V lost 3 bases to trimming and J lost 1 base; unmatched junction nucleotides: 8. CDR1 is SGHDT and CDR2 is YYEEEE in the germline V gene. DNA of the CDR3: TGTGCCAGCAGCTCCTCCACAGGGGGGCTCCAAGAGACCCAGTACTTC. Translating it yields CASSSSTGGLQETQYF.

This clone was counted once. The V and J genes are TRBV6-6 and TRBJ2-5, with 7 bases matching TRBD2. The CDR3 extends over 15 amino acids. Germline CDR1 reads MNHNY; CDR2 reads SVGAGI (reference sequence). J lost 4 bases, V lost 5 bases, and 10 bases had no gene match. In nucleotides, the CDR3 is TGTGCCAGCAGTCCACCTAGCGGTGCTGGAGAGACCCAGTACTTC. The encoded protein is CASSPPSGAGETQYF.

The table lists this clone with a few counts. This rearrangement joins TRBV18 to TRBJ1-1, with D perhaps matching TRBD1 (6 bases). Germline CDR1 is KGHSH and CDR2 is LQKENI. The germline V and J ends were trimmed by 3 bases and 1 base, with 18 bases remaining between them. This CDR3 has 17 amino acids. The chain's CDR3 is CASSPGVGGAKNTEAFF. CDR3 coding DNA: TGTGCCAGCTCACCCGGTGTTGGGGGGGCGAAGAACACTGAAGCTTTCTTT. Complete variable domain (other parts from reference TRBV18 and TRBJ1-1): NAGVMQNPRHLVRRRGQEARLRCSPMKGHSHVYWYRQLPEEGLKFMVYLQKENIIDESGMPKERFSAEFPKEGPSILRIQQVVRGDSAAYFCASSPGVGGAKNTEAFFGQGTRLTVV.

The V and J genes are TRBV16 and TRBJ1-4; 7 positions agree with TRBD1. Germline V lookup: CDR1 KGHSY, CDR2 FQNENV. This CDR3 region has 15 residues. The V gene end was trimmed by 0 bases and the J gene end by 7 bases; junction bases not matched to a gene: 5. CDR3 DNA: TGTGCCAGCAGCCAATCTGGACAGGAGGCTGAAAAACTGTTTTTT. This gives the protein CASSQSGQEAEKLFF.

The chain links TRBV27 to TRBJ1-4, with D perhaps TRBD1 (6 bases). The CDR3 has 14 amino acids. Looked up from germline, CDR1 is MNHEY and CDR2 is SMNVEV (reference sequence). V lost 6 bases to trimming and J lost 4 bases, with 12 bases between them. The CDR3 DNA sequence: TGTGCCAGCAGACTGACAGGACTTAATGAAAAACTGTTTTTT. This sequence encodes CASRLTGLNEKLFF.

This clone was observed once. This rearrangement joins TRBV5-1 to TRBJ2-3; D is ambiguous. Germline loops: CDR1 SGHRS, CDR2 YFSETQ. V was clipped by 1 base and J by 5 bases, with 14 bases between them. This CDR3 has 15 residues. The CDR3 DNA reads TGCGCCAGCAGCTTGCCCGTCGGGTTGGTAGATACGCAGTATTTT. As protein: CASSLPVGLVDTQYF.

The chain is built from TRBV6-2 or TRBV6-3 and TRBJ1-1, with D uncertain. The CDR3 covers 14 residues. Germline values: CDR1 MNHEY, CDR2 SVGEGT. V dropped 5 bases and J dropped 4 bases, with 14 bases sitting between them. For the CDR3, the DNA is TGTGCCAGCAGTCCGCCAGTCCTTGGCACTGAAGCTTTCTTT. Protein product: CASSPPVLGTEAFF.

The rearrangement links TRBV6-5 to TRBJ1-5; TRBD1 aligns across 10 bases. This CDR3 spans 15 amino acids. Losses at the gene ends were 6 bases for V and 1 base for J; bases not matched to a gene: 3. Germline loops: CDR1 MNHEY, CDR2 SVGAGI. CDR3 residues: CASRGDRGSNQPQHF. The CDR3, as DNA: TGTGCCAGCAGGGGGGACAGGGGCAGCAATCAGCCCCAGCATTTT.

The chain uses TRBV28 and TRBJ1-3; tentative D call: TRBD1 (5 bases). This CDR3 region has 13 residues. CDR1 is MDHEN and CDR2 is SYDVKM in the germline V gene. Trimming cost V 1 base and J 9 bases, with 10 bases left between them. CDR3 sequence (DNA): TGTGCCAGCAGTTTATCGCAGGGCAGCACCATATATTTT. Translating gives CASSLSQGSTIYF.

The chain links TRBV20-1 to TRBJ2-7; 10 nucleotides agree with TRBD2. In germline, CDR1 is DFQATT, CDR2 SNEGSKA (reference sequence). V lost 3 bases, J lost 7 bases, and 3 bases stayed unmatched. The CDR3 extends over 12 amino acids. CDR3 in amino acids: CSASKLAGEQYF. CDR3 DNA: TGCAGTGCTAGTAAACTAGCGGGAGAGCAGTACTTC.

This chain connects TRBV28 to TRBJ2-7, with D possibly TRBD2 on 5 matching bases. CDR3 length: 11 residues. V gave up 2 bases and J gave up 6 bases, with 5 bases separating them. CDR1 is MDHEN and CDR2 is SYDVKM in the germline V gene. The CDR3 spells CASSLGSEQYF. The CDR3 DNA reads as TGTGCCAGCAGTTTAGGGAGCGAGCAGTACTTC.

This clone was found once. The rearrangement links TRBV27 to TRBJ1-2, with 9 bases lining up with TRBD1. Germline loops: CDR1 MNHEY, CDR2 SMNVEV (reference sequence). V shed 6 bases, J shed 4 bases, and the junction held 3 bases outside the gene matches. The CDR3 is 13 amino acids. The chain's CDR3 is CASRLQGAYGYTF. The DNA for the CDR3 is TGTGCCAGCAGACTACAGGGGGCCTATGGCTACACCTTC.

The chain combines TRBV2 with TRBJ2-5, with 9 bases identical to TRBD1. V was clipped by 7 bases and J by 3 bases; unmatched bases: 9. The CDR3 length is 15 residues. In germline, CDR1 is SNHLY, CDR2 FYNNEI. CDR3 amino acids: CASTTRDRVEETQYF. CDR3 DNA sequence: TGTGCCAGCACGACCCGGGACAGGGTTGAAGAGACCCAGTACTTC.

V and J are TRBV7-9 and TRBJ2-2; D not certain. Germline loops: CDR1 SEHNR, CDR2 FQNEAQ (reference sequence). Trimming cost V 2 bases and J 7 bases, with 5 bases left between them. The CDR3 has 12 amino acids. CDR3 DNA sequence: TGTGCCAGCAGCTTATCGGGCGGGGAGCTGTTTTTT. Encoded protein: CASSLSGGELFF.

The chain uses TRBV6-6 and TRBJ2-2; the match to TRBD1 covers 7 bases. This CDR3 is 15 amino acids long. Germline V gives CDR1 MNHNY, CDR2 SVGAGI (reference sequence). After removal of 4 bases from V and 1 base from J, the junction contained 3 bases not matched to a gene. Here the CDR3 DNA reads TGTGCCAGCAGTTTAACAGGGGTGAACACCGGGGAGCTGTTTTTT. It encodes CASSLTGVNTGELFF.

The chain recombines TRBV30 with TRBJ2-6; possible D gene TRBD1, 5 bases. In germline, CDR1 is GTSNPN, CDR2 SVGIG (reference sequence). This CDR3 comprises 17 residues. Trimming took off 1 base at V and 2 bases at J, with 15 bases between the two ends. As DNA, the CDR3 is TGTGCCTGGAGTGCAACGAGACAGCAGACTGGGGCCAACGTCCTGACTTTC. Translation gives CAWSATRQQTGANVLTF.

This sequence joins TRBV28 and TRBJ1-3; D unclear. The CDR3 sequence is 17 residues long. Germline CDR1 is MDHEN and CDR2 is SYDVKM. With 0 bases removed from V and 2 bases from J, the gap between germline ends came to 14 bases. The CDR3: CASSLWRLAATGNTIYF. CDR3 coding DNA: TGTGCCAGCAGTTTATGGAGGTTGGCTGCGACTGGAAACACCATATATTTT.

The rearrangement links TRBV2 to TRBJ2-1; TRBD2 matches 7 bases. This CDR3 has 14 amino acids. The germline CDR1 and CDR2 sequences are SNHLY and FYNNEI. V was pared by 7 bases and J by 5 bases, with 8 bases of the junction left unmatched. CDR3 sequence reads: CASKSGTINNEQFF. CDR3 DNA sequence: TGTGCCAGCAAATCCGGGACTATCAACAATGAGCAGTTCTTC.

V usage is TRBV6-4 and J usage is TRBJ1-2; TRBD1 matches at 7 bases. V lost 8 bases and J lost 9; bases outside the gene matches: 12. Germline V gene lookup returns CDR1 MRHNA and CDR2 SNTAGT. CDR3 size: 13 residues. The CDR3: CASSSGTETSYTF. As DNA, the CDR3 is TGTGCCAGCTCATCCGGGACAGAGACGAGCTACACCTTC.

This chain joins TRBV14 and TRBJ1-1; 7 bases align to TRBD1. The CDR3 loop spans 15 amino acids. V lost 5 bases and J lost 1; bases outside the gene matches: 7. The germline V gene encodes CDR1 SGHDN and CDR2 FVKESK. CDR3 coding DNA: TGTGCCAGCAGCGAATCGGGACAGTGGAACACTGAAGCTTTCTTT. Its protein product is CASSESGQWNTEAFF.

J is TRBJ1-3 and V is TRBV28; TRBD1 might be the D (5 bases). The CDR3 has 16 residues. The V end was cut by 5 bases, the J end by 2 bases, with 16 bases between. Per the germline V gene, CDR1 is MDHEN and CDR2 is SYDVKM. The CDR3 DNA follows: TGTGCCAGCAGTCGACCTGTTGGAGGGGCTGGAAACACCATATATTTT. Protein product: CASSRPVGGAGNTIYF. Using reference TRBV28 and TRBJ1-3 for the parts outside the CDR3, the full variable domain is DVKVTQSSRYLVKRTGEKVFLECVQDMDHENMFWYRQDPGLGLRLIYFSYDVKMKEKGDIPEGYSVSREKKERFSLILESASTNQTSMYLCASSRPVGGAGNTIYFGEGSWLTVV.

The chain links TRBV2 to TRBJ2-1, with 14 bases fitting TRBD2. Trimming took 6 bases from V and 3 from J; bases not matched to a gene: 7. Germline assignment: CDR1 SNHLY and CDR2 FYNNEI. There are 17 residues in the CDR3. The CDR3 is CASRRGLAGVLYNEQFF. In DNA form, the CDR3 reads TGTGCCAGCAGGAGGGGACTAGCGGGAGTTCTCTACAATGAGCAGTTCTTC.

V gene TRBV18 combines with J gene TRBJ2-2; 14 nucleotides line up with TRBD2. Germline V lookup: CDR1 KGHSH, CDR2 LQKENI. The CDR3 consists of 18 residues. The V segment lost 0 bases and the J segment 1 base; nucleotides outside the gene matches: 1. CDR3: CASSPPGLAGGNTGELFF. CDR3 DNA: TGTGCCAGCTCACCACCAGGACTAGCGGGAGGGAACACCGGGGAGCTGTTTTTT.